Listed below are T cell receptor beta chains from one sample, sequenced in a study of cytomegalovirus exposure and HLA in healthy donors. Clones were read by immunoSEQ multiplex PCR, and TCRdb kept only the in-frame ones, dropping some. The data hold 85,000 to 120,000 clones, with 83% observed a single time. Specimen: PBMCs. The receptors derive from a man aged 40-49 years in good health and CMV-seronegative. CDR3s include the opening cysteine and the closing phenylalanine or tryptophan. The order of the fields is D gene, clone size, CDR3 length, V gene, J gene, CDR3 protein, CDR3 DNA. D genes are given only for firm matches. Size is omitted from some rows. Given values are once, few, many or a class for expanded clones.

D: .; size: few; length: 17; V: TRBV7-6; J: TRBJ2-7; CDR3: CASSLSGFQLSSYEQYF; DNA: TGTGCCAGCAGCTTATCGGGATTCCAATTGAGCTCCTACGAGCAGTACTTC
D: TRBD1; size: .; length: 15; V: TRBV19; J: TRBJ1-6; CDR3: CASSGTGLGASPLHF; DNA: TGTGCCAGTAGTGGGACAGGGCTAGGAGCTTCACCCCTCCACTTT
D: .; size: .; length: 13; V: TRBV10-3; J: TRBJ1-1; CDR3: CAIMPRGGTEAFF; DNA: TGTGCCATCATGCCCCGGGGTGGCACTGAAGCTTTCTTT
D: .; size: .; length: 15; V: TRBV19; J: TRBJ2-3; CDR3: CASSTGYMGTDTQYF; DNA: TGTGCCAGTAGTACAGGGTATATGGGCACAGATACGCAGTATTTT
D: .; size: .; length: 15; V: TRBV5-1; J: TRBJ1-5; CDR3: CASSTGMSGVQPQHF; DNA: TGCGCCAGCAGCACAGGGATGTCAGGTGTCCAGCCCCAGCATTTT
D: .; size: few; length: 14; V: TRBV5-6; J: TRBJ1-2; CDR3: CASSLEGANYGYTF; DNA: TGTGCCAGCAGCTTGGAAGGAGCTAACTATGGCTACACCTTC
D: .; size: .; length: 17; V: TRBV11-2; J: TRBJ2-3; CDR3: CASSAGKGGLNTDTQYF; DNA: TGTGCCAGCAGCGCCGGAAAGGGTGGACTTAACACAGATACGCAGTATTTT
D: TRBD1; size: few; length: 16; V: TRBV5-1; J: TRBJ1-1; CDR3: CASSLVKDRGGTEAFF; DNA: TGCGCCAGCAGCTTGGTAAAGGACAGGGGAGGGACTGAAGCTTTCTTT
D: TRBD1; size: .; length: 16; V: TRBV18; J: TRBJ1-1; CDR3: CASSPGTGTRDTEAFF; DNA: TGTGCCAGCTCACCGGGGACAGGCACTCGTGACACTGAAGCTTTCTTT
D: .; size: .; length: 18; V: TRBV10-3; J: TRBJ2-6; CDR3: CAISESRGLGSGANVLTF; DNA: TGTGCCATCAGTGAGTCGAGAGGATTGGGCTCTGGGGCCAACGTCCTGACTTTC
D: TRBD1; size: .; length: 16; V: TRBV5-1; J: TRBJ2-7; CDR3: CASSRTGTGAIYEQYF; DNA: TGCGCCAGCAGCCGGACCGGGACAGGGGCCATATACGAGCAGTACTTC
D: TRBD1; size: .; length: 20; V: TRBV18; J: TRBJ2-7; CDR3: CASHPGQGSSRRLTGHEQYF; DNA: TGTGCCAGCCATCCGGGACAGGGTTCCTCCCGGCGCCTAACGGGACACGAGCAGTACTTC
D: .; size: .; length: 15; V: TRBV2; J: TRBJ1-3; CDR3: CASSEIHSSGNTIYF; DNA: TGTGCCAGCAGTGAAATCCACTCCTCTGGAAACACCATATATTTT
D: TRBD1; size: .; length: 18; V: TRBV11-2; J: TRBJ2-3; CDR3: CASRTNSRTGDDTDTQYF; DNA: TGTGCCAGCAGGACTAACTCACGGACAGGGGACGATACAGATACGCAGTATTTT
D: .; size: .; length: 13; V: TRBV7-3; J: TRBJ2-1; CDR3: CASSMDYLNEQFF; DNA: TGTGCCAGCAGCATGGACTACCTTAATGAGCAGTTCTTC
D: .; size: .; length: 13; V: TRBV27; J: TRBJ2-2; CDR3: CASRDSGAGELFF; DNA: TGTGCCAGCAGGGACAGTGGGGCCGGGGAGCTGTTTTTT
D: TRBD1; size: .; length: 13; V: TRBV30; J: TRBJ2-7; CDR3: CAWSAGQGLEQYF; DNA: TGTGCCTGGAGTGCGGGACAGGGTTTAGAGCAGTACTTC
D: .; size: .; length: 14; V: TRBV19; J: TRBJ2-7; CDR3: CASSTQGSSYEQYF; DNA: TGTGCCAGTAGTACGCAGGGTTCTTCCTACGAGCAGTACTTC
D: .; size: once; length: 12; V: TRBV5-5; J: TRBJ1-1; CDR3: CASSTTLFEAFF; DNA: TGTGCCAGCAGCACGACACTTTTTGAAGCTTTCTTT
D: TRBD1; size: .; length: 16; V: TRBV7-8; J: TRBJ2-1; CDR3: CASSSIGQGGYNEQFF; DNA: TGTGCCAGCAGCTCGATTGGACAGGGGGGATACAATGAGCAGTTCTTC
D: .; size: .; length: 12; V: TRBV15; J: TRBJ2-7; CDR3: CATSRDTYEQYF; DNA: TGTGCCACCAGCAGAGATACCTACGAGCAGTACTTC
D: .; size: .; length: 11; V: TRBV10-3; J: TRBJ1-2; CDR3: CAISLDSSYTF; DNA: TGTGCCATCAGCCTAGACAGCAGCTACACCTTC
D: .; size: few; length: 13; V: TRBV11-2; J: TRBJ2-5; CDR3: CASSYGQQETQYF; DNA: TGTGCCAGCAGCTACGGACAGCAAGAGACCCAGTACTTC
D: .; size: .; length: 14; V: TRBV5-8; J: TRBJ2-3; CDR3: CASSSRLAADTQYF; DNA: TGTGCCAGCAGCTCCAGACTGGCGGCAGATACGCAGTATTTT
D: TRBD2; size: .; length: 17; V: TRBV5-1; J: TRBJ2-2; CDR3: CASSLRTSGGDAGELFF; DNA: TGCGCCAGCAGCTTACGGACTAGCGGGGGGGATGCCGGGGAGCTGTTTTTT
D: .; size: .; length: 15; V: TRBV5-1; J: TRBJ1-2; CDR3: CASSAYRDISNGYTF; DNA: TGCGCCAGCAGCGCCTACCGGGACATCTCAAATGGCTACACCTTC
D: .; size: .; length: 20; V: TRBV21-1; J: TRBJ2-2; CDR3: CASSKFDLSGTGAYTGELFF; DNA: TGTGCCAGCAGCAAATTCGACCTGTCCGGGACAGGGGCGTATACCGGGGAGCTGTTTTTT
D: .; size: .; length: 15; V: TRBV7-2; J: TRBJ1-5; CDR3: CASSLEGVSNQPQHF; DNA: TGTGCCAGCAGCTTGGAGGGTGTGAGCAATCAGCCCCAGCATTTT
D: .; size: few; length: 15; V: TRBV5-6; J: TRBJ1-2; CDR3: CASRAPLGGLYGYTF; DNA: TGTGCCAGCCGCGCACCCCTCGGGGGACTATATGGCTACACCTTT
D: TRBD1; size: .; length: 16; V: TRBV12-5; J: TRBJ1-1; CDR3: CASGLGGTGGDTEAFF; DNA: TGTGCTAGTGGTTTGGGCGGGACAGGGGGGGACACTGAAGCTTTCTTT
D: .; size: .; length: 19; V: TRBV10-3; J: TRBJ2-2; CDR3: CAISPPYPHPGAVPGELFF; DNA: TGTGCCATCAGTCCACCCTACCCCCATCCAGGGGCCGTGCCCGGGGAGCTGTTTTTT
D: TRBD1; size: .; length: 13; V: TRBV12-5; J: TRBJ1-2; CDR3: CASGWGQGYGYTF; DNA: TGTGCTAGTGGTTGGGGACAGGGCTATGGCTACACCTTC
D: .; size: .; length: 10; V: TRBV19; J: TRBJ1-1; CDR3: CASAGHGAFF; DNA: TGTGCCAGTGCAGGACACGGAGCTTTCTTT
D: .; size: few; length: 14; V: TRBV7-2; J: TRBJ1-3; CDR3: CASSLDISGNTIYF; DNA: TGTGCCAGCAGCTTAGACATCTCTGGAAACACCATATATTTT
D: TRBD2; size: few; length: 15; V: TRBV5-1; J: TRBJ2-1; CDR3: CASSRGGGLYNEQFF; DNA: TGCGCCAGCAGCCGCGGGGGGGGGCTCTACAATGAGCAGTTCTTC
D: TRBD2; size: .; length: 16; V: TRBV7-3; J: TRBJ2-2; CDR3: CASSLNSGGAAGELFF; DNA: TGTGCCAGCAGCTTAAATAGCGGGGGGGCCGCCGGGGAGCTGTTTTTT
D: .; size: .; length: 12; V: TRBV7-9; J: TRBJ1-2; CDR3: CSSSYANAGYTF; DNA: TGTTCCAGCAGCTACGCGAATGCTGGCTACACCTTC
D: TRBD1; size: .; length: 13; V: TRBV30; J: TRBJ2-7; CDR3: CAGGTGPPYEQYF; DNA: TGTGCCGGGGGGACAGGGCCTCCCTACGAGCAGTACTTC
D: .; size: once; length: 14; V: TRBV5-4; J: TRBJ2-5; CDR3: CASSLGGVGETQYF; DNA: TGTGCCAGCAGCTTGGGCGGGGTCGGGGAGACCCAGTACTTC
D: .; size: .; length: 14; V: TRBV30; J: TRBJ1-6; CDR3: CAWTRGANNSPLHF; DNA: TGTGCCTGGACTCGTGGGGCGAATAATTCACCCCTCCACTTT
D: TRBD1; size: .; length: 16; V: TRBV10-3; J: TRBJ2-6; CDR3: CAIKPGQGVGANVLTF; DNA: TGTGCCATCAAGCCGGGACAGGGGGTTGGGGCCAACGTCCTGACTTTC
D: TRBD2; size: .; length: 15; V: TRBV10-3; J: TRBJ2-2; CDR3: CAITSGGAGTGELFF; DNA: TGTGCCATCACCAGCGGGGGGGCGGGCACCGGGGAGCTGTTTTTT
D: TRBD1; size: .; length: 15; V: TRBV7-9; J: TRBJ1-4; CDR3: CASSLSTGEVEKLFF; DNA: TGTGCCAGCAGCTTATCGACAGGGGAGGTTGAAAAACTGTTTTTT
D: TRBD1; size: .; length: 15; V: TRBV5-1; J: TRBJ1-1; CDR3: CASSSTGLVNTEAFF; DNA: TGCGCCAGCAGCTCGACAGGGCTAGTGAACACTGAAGCTTTCTTT
D: TRBD2; size: .; length: 13; V: TRBV10-3; J: TRBJ2-5; CDR3: CAISGLAGETQYF; DNA: TGTGCCATCAGCGGACTAGCGGGGGAGACCCAGTACTTC